Here is one T cell receptor beta chain with its context. What it binds is unknown. The sample is drawn from a study of OX40 agonist ivuxolimab in advanced cancers. Overall study: Partial responses occurred in three patients (one hepatocellular carcinoma, two cutaneous melanoma).

V was pared by 7 bases and J by 1 base, with 13 bases between. This CDR3 is 14 amino acids long. Germline assignment: CDR1 SGHAT and CDR2 FQDESV (reference sequence). Data came from immunoSEQ multiplex PCR; TCRdb stores just in-frame clones and leaves some out. This sample has some 48,000 clones, with about 88% found just once. Broader study findings: At 0.1 to 3.0 mg/kg and by week 6, CD4+ and CD8+ T cells in the blood had expanded clonally.

This TCR derives from an adult with an advanced solid tumor such as melanoma, head and neck, liver or kidney cancer. The V and J genes are TRBV11-1 and TRBJ2-5, with D perhaps being TRBD1 or TRBD2 (5 bases each). The material sequenced was CD4+ or CD8+ T cells sorted from blood, taken in a trial of the OX40 agonist ivuxolimab. The CDR3 is CASKRGLGQETQYF. The CDR3, as DNA: TGTGCCAGCAAGAGGGGTTTAGGCCAAGAGACCCAGTACTTC.